The T cell receptor beta chain described here comes from a study of regulatory T cells in long-lasting Graves disease. General study findings and limits: Persistent disease preferred TRBV28, TRBJ1-2 and TRBJ2-5; new disease, TRBV20-1 and TRBJ2-1.

This clonotype was counted between two and nine times. As yet, its antigen is unknown. V lost 5 bases to trimming and J lost 6 bases; unmatched junction nucleotides: 10. The CDR3 runs 15 residues. Germline CDR1 is SEHNR and CDR2 is FQNEAQ (reference sequence). Noted time point: newly diagnosed GD, antithyroid drugs for less than 3 months. Preparation of the TCR library used RNA extracted from PBMCs. With iRepertoire HTBI primers and Arm-PCR of CDR3 regions, TCR beta libraries were built. TCRdb reprocessed the multiplex PCR reads with MiXCR, giving one entry per CDR3 protein. The data contain hundreds of thousands of distinct CDR3 sequences, roughly 15% of them singletons. This sample was shared with a second study, whose subject was T cells in Graves' hyperthyroidism and ophthalmopathy. According to that study: Hyperthyroidism of Graves' type that showed no ophthalmopathy progression within 18 months was stable.

Sequences were derived from peripheral blood mononuclear cells (PBMCs), sampled at new diagnosis, from a patient treated with antithyroid drugs. The sequence was collected from a woman aged 25-40 years with Graves disease. The chain carries TRBV7-9 and TRBJ2-7, with TRBD1 identical over 10 bases. In nucleotides, the CDR3 is TGTGCCAGCAGCCCCGGGACAGGGGTATCGGGCGAGCAGTACTTC. This encodes CASSPGTGVSGEQYF.